This T cell receptor beta chain was captured by sequencing in a study of T cell responses to AZD1222 COVID-19 vaccine. Per the germline V gene, CDR1 is SGDLS and CDR2 is YYNGEE. Trimming took off 4 bases at V and 2 bases at J, with 5 bases between the two ends. The CDR3 is 12 amino acids. Assay: immunoSEQ multiplex PCR; the TCRdb copy retains only in-frame clones and omits some. The data hold under 300,000 clones, with about 92% observed a single time. The receptor was derived from an adult in good health. The chain uses TRBV9 and TRBJ2-3; D not resolved. Source: peripheral blood, taken on day 0 of AZD1222 vaccination. In DNA, the CDR3 is TGTGCCAGCAGCAAATACACAGATACGCAGTATTTT. It yields the protein CASSKYTDTQYF.